This T cell receptor (beta chain) appears in the sequencing data of a study of beta chain features in type 1 diabetes. On the study more broadly: Cell yields, age and gender were similar between patients and healthy donors. Study outcomes and limitations: All four CD4+ subsets from Type 1 diabetes patients carried moderately but significantly shorter TCRB CDR3s.

Sequencing targeted expressed TCRB transcripts, as all isolated RNA had been reverse transcribed. Naive, central memory and regulatory T cell samples averaged roughly 3.6 million reads. Libraries were prepared by immunoSEQ multiplex PCR; TCRdb keeps only in-frame clonotypes and omits some of them. The sample yields 130,000 to 150,000 clones, 10% to 15% seen once. Points on this clone: Its specificity is unknown.

Germline CDR1 is SGHRS and CDR2 is YFSETQ. V was pared by 4 bases and J by 0 bases, with 20 bases between. This CDR3 region has 18 residues. In total, each donor contributed a single heparinised blood draw that averaged around 100 mL. A sort by CD45RO/CCR7/CD25/CD127/CD95/CD27 yielded CD4+ naive, central memory, regulatory and stem cell-like memory cells. The chain links TRBV5-1 to TRBJ1-3; maybe TRBD1 (5 bases). The sequence derives from a man aged 18 to 29 with type 1 diabetes. The specimen sequenced was central memory CD4+ T cells from blood. The CDR3 sequence is CASSPSAGGSPSGNTIYF. In nucleotides, the CDR3 is TGCGCCAGCAGCCCCAGCGCGGGGGGATCCCCCTCTGGAAACACCATATATTTT.